One sample yielded the 30 T cell receptor beta chains listed below, sequenced in a study of blood T cell repertoires in COVID-19. TCRdb keeps only in-frame clones here, not all; method: immunoSEQ multiplex PCR. The data contain around 300,000 clones, roughly 87% of them singletons. What was sequenced was peripheral blood. The source of these receptors is a man aged 18 to 35 with active or convalescent COVID-19.

This chain joins TRBV28 and TRBJ2-3; 7 positions agree with TRBD2. With V trimmed by 10 bases and J by 3 bases, 13 bases remained unmatched. CDR1 MDHEN and CDR2 SYDVKM come from the germline V gene. The CDR3 has 15 residues. DNA for the CDR3: TGTGCCATCCACCCCGGGACTAAGACAACAGATACGCAGTATTTT. The encoded protein is CAIHPGTKTTDTQYF. The whole variable domain, remainder taken from reference TRBV28 and TRBJ2-3, is DVKVTQSSRYLVKRTGEKVFLECVQDMDHENMFWYRQDPGLGLRLIYFSYDVKMKEKGDIPEGYSVSREKKERFSLILESASTNQTSMYLCAIHPGTKTTDTQYFGPGTRLTVL.

CDR3 DNA sequence: TGTGCCAGCAGGGGAACAGGGAGGGACGGCTACACCTTC. Protein: CASRGTGRDGYTF. This chain connects TRBV27 to TRBJ1-2, with D maybe TRBD1 (6 bases). Germline V lookup: CDR1 MNHEY, CDR2 SMNVEV (reference sequence). V shed 6 bases and J shed 8 bases, with 16 bases lying between them. The CDR3 contains 13 residues.

The rearrangement uses TRBV7-9 and TRBJ1-3; D is perhaps TRBD1 (5 bases). This CDR3 is 12 amino acids long. Trimming took 4 bases from V and 16 from J, leaving 17 bases between them. Per germline, CDR1 SEHNR and CDR2 FQNEAQ (reference sequence). DNA of the CDR3: TGTGCCAGCAGCTCAGCCCGGGGCCGGGGGTATTTT. As protein: CASSSARGRGYF.

The chain employs TRBV5-1 and TRBJ2-7; no reliable D call. Germline V gene data show CDR1 as SGHRS and CDR2 as YFSETQ. V dropped 0 bases and J dropped 4 bases, with 11 bases sitting between them. The CDR3 is made up of 14 amino acids. Here the CDR3 DNA reads TGCGCCAGCAGCTTGGCTACCCCGGAGTACGAGCAGTACTTC. It encodes CASSLATPEYEQYF.

The chain has TRBV6-5 and TRBJ2-7; the match to TRBD2 covers 9 bases. CDR1 and CDR2 from the germline V gene are MNHEY and SVGAGI. The CDR3 contains 15 residues. With 7 bases clipped from V and 2 bases from J, the junction kept 9 bases outside the gene matches. The CDR3 protein is CASTYSGSAPYEQYF. CDR3 DNA sequence: TGTGCCAGCACTTATAGCGGGAGTGCCCCCTACGAGCAGTACTTC.

This clone was recorded once. The CDR3 loop is CASSTQGLAGGPTGELFF. CDR3 nucleotides: TGTGCCAGCAGCACCCAGGGACTAGCGGGAGGGCCCACCGGGGAGCTGTTTTTT. The gene calls are TRBV7-9 and TRBJ2-2, with 16 bases identical to TRBD2. This CDR3 has 18 residues. Trimming removed 5 bases from V and 4 bases from J; junction bases left unmatched: 7. Looked up from germline, CDR1 is SEHNR and CDR2 is FQNEAQ (reference sequence).

This chain uses TRBV19 with TRBJ1-5, with 7 bases that match TRBD1. Looked up from germline, CDR1 is LNHDA and CDR2 is SQIVND (reference sequence). The CDR3 length is 14 residues. V dropped 5 bases and J dropped 3; count of bases not matched to a gene: 4. The CDR3 protein is CASSLTGFNQPQHF. The CDR3 nucleotides read TGTGCCAGTAGTCTGACAGGGTTCAATCAGCCCCAGCATTTT.

This clone occurred once. The chain uses TRBV9 and TRBJ2-2; no definite D call. V shed 3 bases and J shed 8 bases, with 8 bases lying between them. CDR1 and CDR2 (germline): SGDLS, YYNGEE. This CDR3 is built from 12 residues. In DNA, the CDR3 is TGTGCCAGCAGCGAACTTATGGGGGAGCTGTTTTTT. Translation gives CASSELMGELFF.

This chain uses TRBV5-6 with TRBJ2-2, with TRBD2 as a possible D gene (5 bases). Deletions cut 2 bases from V and 4 bases from J, with 15 bases between. This CDR3 has 16 amino acids. Germline V gene lookup returns CDR1 SGHDT and CDR2 YYEEEE. DNA for the CDR3: TGTGCCAGCAGCTTTTTAGGGAAGGCGGGCACCGGGGAGCTGTTTTTT. Encoded protein: CASSFLGKAGTGELFF.

In DNA, the CDR3 is TGTGCCACCAGCAGAGGCAAACTAGCGGAGACCCAGTACTTC. Its translation is CATSRGKLAETQYF. The rearrangement links TRBV15 to TRBJ2-5, with 7 bases identical to TRBD2. Germline lookup yields CDR1 LNHNV and CDR2 YYDKDF (reference sequence). The CDR3 is made up of 14 amino acids. The J segment lost 5 bases and the V segment lost 1 base, leaving 4 bases of the junction unmatched.

The CDR3 DNA reads as TGCGCCAGCAGCCGGGGGACAGCGGCAACTAATGAAAAACTGTTTTTT. Translated: CASSRGTAATNEKLFF. The chain has TRBV5-1 and TRBJ1-4, with 7 bases lining up with TRBD1. This CDR3 region has 16 residues. Germline V gene lookup returns CDR1 SGHRS and CDR2 YFSETQ. V was pared by 4 bases and J by 0 bases, with 6 bases of the junction left unmatched.

J is TRBJ2-3 and V is TRBV6-2 or TRBV6-3; D may be TRBD2 (5 bases). Germline CDR1 and CDR2: MNHEY and SVGEGT. Trimming stripped 5 bases from V and 11 bases from J, with 17 bases between. The CDR3 runs 13 residues. The CDR3 nucleotides are TGTGCCAGCAGTGGCTCAGAACTAGATTGGCAGTATTTT. As protein: CASSGSELDWQYF.

The chain joins TRBV7-2 to TRBJ1-2; the D gene is possibly TRBD1 (5 bases). From germline, CDR1 is SGHTA and CDR2 FQGNSA. The CDR3 runs 16 residues. Trimming took off 2 bases at V and 2 bases at J, with 15 bases between the two ends. CDR3 in amino acids: CASSLLAGETNYGYTF. In DNA, the CDR3 is TGTGCCAGCAGCTTATTAGCGGGGGAGACCAACTATGGCTACACCTTC.

The CDR3 region has the DNA TGCGCCAGCAGTTGGACAGGGCCTACCTACGAGCAGTACTTC. Translation: CASSWTGPTYEQYF. This rearrangement joins TRBV5-1 to TRBJ2-7; 8 bases map to TRBD1. Germline V lookup: CDR1 SGHRS, CDR2 YFSETQ. The CDR3 has 14 amino acids. With 5 bases clipped from V and 2 bases from J, the junction kept 6 bases outside the gene matches.

The gene calls are TRBV11-2 and TRBJ1-1; 9 nucleotides agree with TRBD1. V shed 4 bases, J shed 2 bases, and the junction held 8 bases outside the gene matches. This CDR3 spans 16 amino acids. Per germline, CDR1 SGHAT and CDR2 FQNNGV. The CDR3 loop reads CASSSTGGRINTEAFF. CDR3 bases: TGTGCCAGCAGCTCGACAGGGGGAAGAATTAACACTGAAGCTTTCTTT.

This chain connects TRBV10-1 to TRBJ2-1, with 9 bases lining up with TRBD1. CDR3 length: 16 residues. Germline values: CDR1 WNHNN, CDR2 SYGVQD (reference sequence). J lost 4 bases, V lost 2 bases, and 6 bases had no gene match. DNA of the CDR3: TGCGCCAGCAGTGAGGCAGTAGGACAGGGGTACAATGAGCAGTTCTTC. It yields the protein CASSEAVGQGYNEQFF.

The V and J genes are TRBV5-4 and TRBJ2-7; D remains ambiguous. The CDR3 covers 13 residues. V lost 0 bases to trimming and J lost 3 bases, with 7 bases between them. Germline loops: CDR1 SGHNT, CDR2 YYREEE (reference sequence). CDR3 loop: CASSLASRYEQYF. The CDR3 bases are TGTGCCAGCAGCTTGGCCTCGCGCTACGAGCAGTACTTC.

This chain connects TRBV10-2 to TRBJ1-2; TRBD1 matches 7 bases. V lost 0 bases, J lost 8 bases, and 3 bases stayed unmatched. Germline V lookup: CDR1 WSHSY, CDR2 SAAADI. The CDR3 sequence is 13 residues long. The CDR3 here is CASSESRGGGYTF. CDR3 nucleotide sequence: TGCGCCAGCAGTGAGTCGCGAGGGGGCGGCTACACCTTC.

The chain recombines TRBV5-4 with TRBJ2-7, with D perhaps TRBD2 (6 bases). The CDR3 totals 14 residues. Germline CDR1 reads SGHNT; CDR2 reads YYREEE (reference sequence). Trimming removed 3 bases from V and 6 bases from J, with 16 bases in between. The CDR3 nucleotides are TGTGCCAGCAGCTCCCCGGAGGGCTCTGGCGAGCAGTACTTC. Translated, it gives CASSSPEGSGEQYF.

The chain has TRBV4-3 and TRBJ2-1, with 9 positions matching TRBD1. This CDR3 has 16 amino acids. V lost 1 base to trimming and J lost 8 bases; unmatched junction nucleotides: 9. CDR1 and CDR2 (germline): LGHNA, YSLEER. The CDR3 DNA sequence: TGCGCCAGCAGCCAAGGCCCGGGACAGGGTGACGATGAGCAGTTCTTC. Translated: CASSQGPGQGDDEQFF.

This chain joins TRBV7-2 and TRBJ2-6, with TRBD1 as a possible D gene (6 bases). The CDR3 contains 17 residues. Germline V lookup: CDR1 SGHTA, CDR2 FQGNSA. The V end was cut by 7 bases, the J end by 2 bases, with 18 bases between. This CDR3 is CASNTIRGWAGANVLTF. CDR3 in DNA: TGTGCCAGCAACACAATCAGGGGCTGGGCTGGGGCCAACGTCCTGACTTTC.

This clone was detected once. This chain uses TRBV14 with TRBJ2-5; D may be TRBD1 (5 bases). CDR1 SGHDN and CDR2 FVKESK come from the germline V gene. With 6 bases removed from V and 1 base from J, the gap between germline ends came to 15 bases. The CDR3 is 15 amino acids. The CDR3 nucleotides read TGTGCCAGCAGTAAGGCGTCAGGGCCCCAAGAGACCCAGTACTTC. It codes for CASSKASGPQETQYF.

The chain uses TRBV6-1 and TRBJ1-5, with 12 bases aligning to TRBD1. CDR1 is MNHNS, CDR2 SASEGT, per germline. V was clipped by 3 bases and J by 2 bases; unmatched bases: 2. This CDR3 comprises 16 residues. The CDR3 DNA sequence: TGTGCCAGCAGTGATTGGGACAGGGGGCGCAATCAGCCCCAGCATTTT. As protein: CASSDWDRGRNQPQHF.

The chain couples TRBV15 to TRBJ2-7, with 9 bases identical to TRBD2. Germline CDR1 and CDR2: LNHNV and YYDKDF (reference sequence). CDR3 length equals 16 residues. V lost 2 bases, J lost 2 bases, and 7 bases stayed unmatched. CDR3 region: CATSRSAGGPPYEQYF. CDR3 in DNA: TGTGCCACCAGCAGATCTGCGGGAGGGCCTCCCTACGAGCAGTACTTC.

The V call is TRBV6-2 or TRBV6-3, the J call TRBJ2-7; D possibly corresponds to TRBD2 (7 bases). Germline V gene sequence: CDR1 MNHEY, CDR2 SVGEGT. Deletions cut 5 bases from V and 4 bases from J, with 12 bases between. CDR3 length equals 13 residues. CDR3 sequence: CASSQGGGYEQYF. CDR3 bases: TGTGCCAGCAGTCAAGGGGGGGGATACGAGCAGTACTTC.

The chain carries TRBV5-8 and TRBJ2-7; 7 bases fit TRBD1. The CDR3 loop spans 15 amino acids. The germline V gene has CDR1 SGHTS and CDR2 YDEGEE. The ends lost 4 bases at V and 4 bases at J; junction bases unmatched: 11. CDR3 sequence: CASSRDSGALYEQYF. CDR3 DNA: TGTGCCAGCAGCAGGGACAGTGGCGCCCTTTACGAGCAGTACTTC.

This clone was observed a handful of times. The chain recombines TRBV20-1 with TRBJ2-7; tentatively, D is TRBD1 (5 bases). The V end was cut by 4 bases, the J end by 3 bases, with 7 bases between. Per germline, CDR1 DFQATT and CDR2 SNEGSKA (reference sequence). This CDR3 has 11 amino acids. CDR3 in DNA: TGCAGTGCTATAGACAGCTACGAGCAGTACTTC. It yields the protein CSAIDSYEQYF.

The V gene is TRBV18, the J gene TRBJ2-2; a possible D gene is TRBD2 (6 bases). Trimming cost V 2 bases and J 0 bases, with 13 bases left between them. The CDR3 runs to 17 residues. Germline V gene data show CDR1 as KGHSH and CDR2 as LQKENI. This chain's CDR3 is CASSPYRGDPNTGELFF. The CDR3 bases are TGTGCCAGCTCACCATACCGCGGGGACCCGAACACCGGGGAGCTGTTTTTT.

Of note for this clone: This same CDR3 is encoded by further DNA sequences in the sample. V usage is TRBV12-3 or TRBV12-4 and J usage is TRBJ1-2; 7 bases are shared with TRBD1. V was clipped by 6 bases and J by 4 bases; unmatched bases: 5. The CDR3 sequence is 13 residues long. CDR3 in DNA: TGTGCCAGCAGCTTGGGACAGTCCTATGGCTACACCTTC. Residues: CASSLGQSYGYTF.

The chain joins TRBV6-5 to TRBJ1-1; D might be TRBD1 (5 bases). The CDR3 length is 15 residues. Germline-derived CDR1 and CDR2 are MNHEY and SVGAGI. Between the trimmed V and J ends, which lost 0 bases and 8 bases, there was a span of 16 bases. CDR3 in amino acids: CASSYSRQGGNEAFF. The CDR3, as DNA: TGTGCCAGCAGTTACTCGAGGCAGGGAGGGAACGAAGCTTTCTTT.